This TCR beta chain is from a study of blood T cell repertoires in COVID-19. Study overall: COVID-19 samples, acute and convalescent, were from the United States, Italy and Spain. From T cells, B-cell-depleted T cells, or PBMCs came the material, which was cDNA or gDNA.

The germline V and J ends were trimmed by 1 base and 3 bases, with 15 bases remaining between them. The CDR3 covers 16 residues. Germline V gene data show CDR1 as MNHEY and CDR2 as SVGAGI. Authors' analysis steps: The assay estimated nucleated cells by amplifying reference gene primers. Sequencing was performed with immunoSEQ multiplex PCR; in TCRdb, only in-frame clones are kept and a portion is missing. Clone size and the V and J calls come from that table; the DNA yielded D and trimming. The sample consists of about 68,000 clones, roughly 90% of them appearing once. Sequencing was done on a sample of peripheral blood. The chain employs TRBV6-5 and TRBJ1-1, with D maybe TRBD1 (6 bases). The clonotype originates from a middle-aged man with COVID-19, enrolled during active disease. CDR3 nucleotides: TGTGCCAGCAGTTACTGGGACACCGGGGCGGACACTGAAGCTTTCTTT. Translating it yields CASSYWDTGADTEAFF.